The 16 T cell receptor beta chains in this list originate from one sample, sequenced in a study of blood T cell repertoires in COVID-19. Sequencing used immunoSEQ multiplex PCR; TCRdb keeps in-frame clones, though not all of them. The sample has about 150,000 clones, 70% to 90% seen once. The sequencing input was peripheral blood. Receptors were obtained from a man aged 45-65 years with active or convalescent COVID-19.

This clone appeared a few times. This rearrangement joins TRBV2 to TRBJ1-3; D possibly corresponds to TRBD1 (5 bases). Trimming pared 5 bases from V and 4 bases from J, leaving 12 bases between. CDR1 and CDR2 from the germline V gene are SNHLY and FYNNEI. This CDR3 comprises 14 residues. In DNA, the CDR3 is TGTGCCAGCAGTCTTACAGGTGCCGGAAACACCATATATTTT. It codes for CASSLTGAGNTIYF. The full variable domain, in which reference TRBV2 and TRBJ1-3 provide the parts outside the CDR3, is EPEVTQTPSHQVTQMGQEVILRCVPISNHLYFYWYRQILGQKVEFLVSFYNNEISEKSEIFDDQFSVERPDGSNFTLKIRSTKLEDSAMYFCASSLTGAGNTIYFGEGSWLTVV.

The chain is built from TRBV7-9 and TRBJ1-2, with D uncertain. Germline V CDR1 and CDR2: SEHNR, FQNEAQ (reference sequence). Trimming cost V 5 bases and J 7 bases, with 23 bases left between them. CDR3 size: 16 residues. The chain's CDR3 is CASSPLMLSTYFGYTF. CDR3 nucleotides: TGTGCCAGCAGCCCGTTAATGCTCTCAACCTACTTTGGCTACACCTTC.

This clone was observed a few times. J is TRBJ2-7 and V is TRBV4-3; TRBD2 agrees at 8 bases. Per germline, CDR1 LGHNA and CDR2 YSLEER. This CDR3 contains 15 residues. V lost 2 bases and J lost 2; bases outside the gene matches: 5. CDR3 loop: CASSQRLALTYEQYF. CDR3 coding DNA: TGCGCCAGCAGCCAACGACTAGCGTTGACCTACGAGCAGTACTTC.

In DNA form, the CDR3 reads TGTGCCACCAGCGCCGGGACTAGCGGGCTGACAGATACGCAGTATTTT. Protein sequence: CATSAGTSGLTDTQYF. V and J are TRBV24-1 and TRBJ2-3; TRBD2 matches 12 bases. Germline CDR1 reads KGHDR; CDR2 reads SFDVKD. Trimming removed 7 bases from V and 3 bases from J; junction bases left unmatched: 7. The CDR3 is made up of 16 amino acids.

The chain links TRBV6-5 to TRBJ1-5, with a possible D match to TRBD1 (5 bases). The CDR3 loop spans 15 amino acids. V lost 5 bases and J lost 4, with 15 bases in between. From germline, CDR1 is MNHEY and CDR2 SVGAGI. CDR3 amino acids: CASSPTAGENQPQHF. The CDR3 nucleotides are TGTGCCAGCAGTCCTACCGCGGGGGAGAATCAGCCCCAGCATTTT.

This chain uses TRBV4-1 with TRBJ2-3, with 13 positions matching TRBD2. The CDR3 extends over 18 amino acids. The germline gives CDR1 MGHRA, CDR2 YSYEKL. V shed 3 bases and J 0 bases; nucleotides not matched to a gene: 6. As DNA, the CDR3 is TGCGCCAGCAGCCACCGGACTAGCGGGGGCTACAGCACAGATACGCAGTATTTT. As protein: CASSHRTSGGYSTDTQYF.

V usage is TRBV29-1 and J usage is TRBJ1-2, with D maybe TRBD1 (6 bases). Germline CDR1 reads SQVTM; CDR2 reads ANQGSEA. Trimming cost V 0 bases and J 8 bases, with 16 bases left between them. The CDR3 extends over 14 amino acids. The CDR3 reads CSVEEVLGARGYTF. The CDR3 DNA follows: TGCAGCGTTGAAGAAGTTCTGGGGGCACGGGGCTACACCTTC. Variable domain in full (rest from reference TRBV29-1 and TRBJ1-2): SAVISQKPSRDICQRGTSLTIQCQVDSQVTMMFWYRQQPGQSLTLIATANQGSEATYESGFVIDKFPISRPNLTFSTLTVSNMSPEDSSIYLCSVEEVLGARGYTFGSGTRLTVV.

The CDR3 DNA sequence: TGTGCCAGCTCACCACCTCGACAGGGGGAAAGGAAGACCCAGTACTTC. It codes for CASSPPRQGERKTQYF. This chain connects TRBV18 to TRBJ2-5, with 9 bases lining up with TRBD1. Trimming took 0 bases from V and 6 from J; bases not matched to a gene: 8. The CDR3 is 16 residues long. The germline V gene has CDR1 KGHSH and CDR2 LQKENI.

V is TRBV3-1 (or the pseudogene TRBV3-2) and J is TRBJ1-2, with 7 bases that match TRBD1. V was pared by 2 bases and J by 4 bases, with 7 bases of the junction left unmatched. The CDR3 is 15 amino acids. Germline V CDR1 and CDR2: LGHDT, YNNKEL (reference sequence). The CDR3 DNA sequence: TGTGCCAGCAGCCAACGGGGACAGCCGCCCTATGGCTACACCTTC. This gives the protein CASSQRGQPPYGYTF.

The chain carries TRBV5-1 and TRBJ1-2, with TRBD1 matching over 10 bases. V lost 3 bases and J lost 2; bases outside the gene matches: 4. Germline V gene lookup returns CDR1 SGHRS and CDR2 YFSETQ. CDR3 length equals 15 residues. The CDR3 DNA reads TGCGCCAGCAGCTCGGACAGGGGGTTGAACTATGGCTACACCTTC. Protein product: CASSSDRGLNYGYTF.

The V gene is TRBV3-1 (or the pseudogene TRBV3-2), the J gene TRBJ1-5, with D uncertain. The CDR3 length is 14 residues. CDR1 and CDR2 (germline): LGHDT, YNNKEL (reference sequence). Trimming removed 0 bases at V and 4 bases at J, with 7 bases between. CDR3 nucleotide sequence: TGTGCCAGCAGCCAAGATACAACAAATCAGCCCCAGCATTTT. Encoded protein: CASSQDTTNQPQHF.

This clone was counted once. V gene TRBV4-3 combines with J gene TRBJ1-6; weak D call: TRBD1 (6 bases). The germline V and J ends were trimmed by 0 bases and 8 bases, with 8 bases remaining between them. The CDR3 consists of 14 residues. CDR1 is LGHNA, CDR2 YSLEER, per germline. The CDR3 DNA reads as TGCGCCAGCAGCCAAGAACAGGGATATTCACCCCTCCACTTT. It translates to CASSQEQGYSPLHF.

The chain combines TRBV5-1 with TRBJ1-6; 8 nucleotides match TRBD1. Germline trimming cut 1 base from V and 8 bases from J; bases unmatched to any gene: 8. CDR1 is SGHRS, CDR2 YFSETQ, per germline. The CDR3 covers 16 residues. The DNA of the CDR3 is TGCGCCAGCAGCTTGTGGGCAGGGGGCCAATATTCACCCCTCCACTTT. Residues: CASSLWAGGQYSPLHF.

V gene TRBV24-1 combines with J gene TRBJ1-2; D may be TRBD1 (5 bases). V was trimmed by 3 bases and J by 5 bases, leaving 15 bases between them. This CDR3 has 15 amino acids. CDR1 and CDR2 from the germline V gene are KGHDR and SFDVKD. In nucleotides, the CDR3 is TGTGCCACCAGTGATCACGGACAAGGAGGGTATGGCTACACCTTC. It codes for CATSDHGQGGYGYTF.

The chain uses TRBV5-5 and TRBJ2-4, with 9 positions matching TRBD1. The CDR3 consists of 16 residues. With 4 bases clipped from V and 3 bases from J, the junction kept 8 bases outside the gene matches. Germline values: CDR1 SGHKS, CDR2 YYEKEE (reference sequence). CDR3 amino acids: CASSPQPTGGKNIQYF. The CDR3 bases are TGTGCCAGCAGCCCCCAGCCGACAGGGGGCAAAAACATTCAGTACTTC.

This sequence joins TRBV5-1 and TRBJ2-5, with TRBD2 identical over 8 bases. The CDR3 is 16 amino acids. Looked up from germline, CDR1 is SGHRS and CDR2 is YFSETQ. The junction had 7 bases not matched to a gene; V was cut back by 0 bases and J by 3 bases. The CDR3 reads CASSLDPAAGEETQYF. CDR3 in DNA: TGCGCCAGCAGCTTGGATCCGGCAGCGGGGGAAGAGACCCAGTACTTC.